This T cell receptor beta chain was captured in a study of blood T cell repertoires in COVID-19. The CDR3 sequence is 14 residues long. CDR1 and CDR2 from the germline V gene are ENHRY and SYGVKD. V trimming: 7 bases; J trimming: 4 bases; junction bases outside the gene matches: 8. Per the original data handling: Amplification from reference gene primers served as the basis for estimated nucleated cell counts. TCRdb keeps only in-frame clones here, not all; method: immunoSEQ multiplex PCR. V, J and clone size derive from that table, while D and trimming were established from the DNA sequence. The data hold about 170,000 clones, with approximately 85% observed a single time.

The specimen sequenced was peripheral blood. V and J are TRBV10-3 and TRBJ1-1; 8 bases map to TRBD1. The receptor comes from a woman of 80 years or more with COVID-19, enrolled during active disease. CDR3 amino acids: CAINRGQGSTEAFF. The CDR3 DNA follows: TGTGCCATCAACCGAGGACAGGGAAGCACTGAAGCTTTCTTT.